This T cell receptor (beta chain) was recovered during a study of T-cell memory formation after mild COVID-19. Each CDR3 protein is one row after TCRdb ran MiXCR on the 5' RACE reads. The sample contains fewer than 95,000 distinct CDR3 sequences, about 12% of which appear only once. This clonotype has just a few counts. The antigen remains undetermined. Findings of the study overall: CD4/CD8 balance held among clones contracting day 15 to 85, and later expanders leaned CD4+.

This clonotype was sampled from an adult woman who had mild COVID-19 (a few samples of this study predate the infection). Cell type and time point are not known. The source material was PBMCs or a T cell subset sorted from them (not recorded which).

The CDR3 loop is CASSVETGAPYEQYF. DNA for the CDR3: TGTGCCAGCAGCGTAGAAACAGGGGCCCCCTACGAGCAGTACTTC. The genes are TRBV9 and TRBJ2-7, with 7 bases that match TRBD1. The CDR3 length is 15 residues. The J segment lost 2 bases and the V segment lost 0 bases, leaving 5 bases of the junction unmatched. Germline V gives CDR1 SGDLS, CDR2 YYNGEE.